These 10 T cell receptor beta chains originate from one sample sequenced in a study of shared clonotypes between healthy human individuals. Profiling relied on immunoSEQ multiplex PCR, and the TCRdb table lists in-frame clones only, not all of them. The sample shows nearly 750,000 clones, approximately 77% of them seen only once. The sequenced sample consisted of memory CD4+ T cells sorted from blood. Subset: CD45RA-negative fraction. Receptors originate from a woman aged 25 to 45 in good health.

V and J are TRBV29-1 and TRBJ2-3; D gene uncertain. Germline CDR1 SQVTM, CDR2 ANQGSEA. The V and J ends lost 6 bases and 1 base respectively, with 8 bases between them. This CDR3 has 12 amino acids. This CDR3 reads CSVRVGTDTQYF. In nucleotides, the CDR3 is TGCAGCGTCCGCGTGGGCACAGATACGCAGTATTTT.

The chain is built from TRBV6-5 and TRBJ1-2; D not resolved. In germline, CDR1 is MNHEY, CDR2 SVGAGI. This CDR3 spans 15 amino acids. Trimming removed 6 bases from V and 0 bases from J, with 14 bases in between. The CDR3 protein is CASRPSGVTNYGYTF. The CDR3 region has the DNA TGTGCCAGCAGACCCTCCGGGGTCACTAACTATGGCTACACCTTC.

The chain joins TRBV28 to TRBJ1-2; weak D call: TRBD1 (5 bases). Trimming took 3 bases from V and 4 from J, leaving 9 bases between them. CDR1 is MDHEN and CDR2 is SYDVKM in the germline V gene. The CDR3 consists of 13 residues. The CDR3 reads CASSFEQVYGYTF. The CDR3 coding sequence is TGTGCCAGCAGTTTCGAACAGGTCTATGGCTACACCTTC.

This chain connects TRBV2 to TRBJ2-5; possible D gene TRBD1, 6 bases. The CDR3 totals 13 residues. Trimming cost V 5 bases and J 0 bases, with 7 bases left between them. The germline V gene has CDR1 SNHLY and CDR2 FYNNEI. This chain's CDR3 is CASSRDNQETQYF. The CDR3 coding sequence is TGTGCCAGCAGTCGGGACAACCAAGAGACCCAGTACTTC.

The chain uses TRBV20-1 and TRBJ2-1; D gene unclear. Germline CDR1 reads DFQATT; CDR2 reads SNEGSKA (reference sequence). The CDR3 length is 11 residues. The germline V and J ends were trimmed by 5 bases and 0 bases, with 2 bases remaining between them. The CDR3 spells CSAYSYNEQFF. The DNA of the CDR3 is TGCAGTGCTTACTCCTACAATGAGCAGTTCTTC.

The gene calls are TRBV6-1 and TRBJ2-2; D remains unclear. This CDR3 is 15 amino acids long. Germline CDR1 MNHNS, CDR2 SASEGT. V lost 3 bases to trimming and J lost 4 bases, with 12 bases between them. CDR3 bases: TGTGCCAGCAGTGAGTGGGGTCGCGGCACCGGGGAGCTGTTTTTT. Translating gives CASSEWGRGTGELFF.

This clone turned up a few times. The chain uses TRBV28 and TRBJ1-4; perhaps TRBD1 as D (6 bases). The germline V gene encodes CDR1 MDHEN and CDR2 SYDVKM. The length of the CDR3 is 15 residues. The germline V and J ends were trimmed by 5 bases and 0 bases, with 10 bases remaining between them. CDR3 sequence reads: CASSTHRATNEKLFF. The CDR3 bases are TGTGCCAGCAGTACCCACAGGGCAACTAATGAAAAACTGTTTTTT.

This rearrangement joins TRBV5-1 to TRBJ2-1, with 14 bases identical to TRBD2. The junction had 7 bases not matched to a gene; V was cut back by 5 bases and J by 6 bases. The germline V gene has CDR1 SGHRS and CDR2 YFSETQ. This CDR3 region has 16 residues. The DNA for the CDR3 is TGCGCCAGCAGGCCTGGACTAGCGGGAGGTATCAATGAGCAGTTCTTC. It codes for CASRPGLAGGINEQFF. Variable domain in full (rest from reference TRBV5-1 and TRBJ2-1): KAGVTQTPRYLIKTRGQQVTLSCSPISGHRSVSWYQQTPGQGLQFLFEYFSETQRNKGNFPGRFSGRQFSNSRSEMNVSTLELGDSALYLCASRPGLAGGINEQFFGPGTRLTVL.

V is TRBV18 and J is TRBJ1-1; 9 bases are a match to TRBD1. This CDR3 spans 15 amino acids. Germline lookup yields CDR1 KGHSH and CDR2 LQKENI. Germline trimming cut 4 bases from V and 5 bases from J; bases unmatched to any gene: 8. The CDR3 nucleotides are TGTGCCAGCTCACTTGGACAGGGGTCGAGGACTGAAGCTTTCTTT. This translates into CASSLGQGSRTEAFF.

The V call is TRBV28, the J call TRBJ1-2; no reliable D call. The germline V gene encodes CDR1 MDHEN and CDR2 SYDVKM. Between the trimmed V and J ends, which lost 6 bases and 4 bases, there was a span of 12 bases. The CDR3 totals 13 residues. The CDR3 nucleotides are TGTGCCAGCAGACCTGGGCCCGTCTATGGCTACACCTTC. It encodes CASRPGPVYGYTF.